This is a list of T cell receptor beta chains from one sample in a study of OX40 agonist ivuxolimab in advanced cancers. Data came from immunoSEQ multiplex PCR; TCRdb stores just in-frame clones and leaves some out. Counted here are about 90,000 clones, roughly 91% occurring once; the ten biggest clones make up 0.33%. The source material was CD4+ or CD8+ T cells sorted from blood, sampled in a trial of the OX40 agonist ivuxolimab. The receptors derive from an adult with an advanced solid tumor such as melanoma, head and neck, liver or kidney cancer. CDR3s include the opening cysteine and the closing phenylalanine or tryptophan. The D gene is left open where the match is weak. Part of the rows lack a size; the others show once, few, many or a class for expanded clones.

TRBD1 | . | TRBJ2-1 | TRBV7-8 | CASTGTGYYNEQFF | TGTGCCAGCACCGGGACAGGGTATTACAATGAGCAGTTCTTC
. | . | TRBJ1-1 | TRBV7-3 | CASSLQENTEAFF | TGTGCCAGCAGCTTACAGGAGAACACTGAAGCTTTCTTT
. | . | TRBJ1-4 | TRBV11-2 | CASSLALTNEKLFF | TGTGCCAGCAGCTTAGCCCTAACTAATGAAAAACTGTTTTTT
. | . | TRBJ1-4 | TRBV10-3 | CAISESWGRTTNEKLFF | TGTGCCATCAGTGAGTCCTGGGGCAGAACAACTAATGAAAAACTGTTTTTT
. | . | TRBJ2-7 | TRBV14 | CASSSTSYEQYF | TGTGCCAGCAGCTCGACCAGTTACGAGCAGTACTTC
. | . | TRBJ2-7 | TRBV7-8 | CASSLRDTGTYEQYF | TGTGCCAGCAGCTTACGGGATACTGGGACCTACGAGCAGTACTTC
. | . | TRBJ1-5 | TRBV19 | CASSDERYQPQHF | TGTGCCAGCTCCGACGAGAGGTATCAGCCCCAGCATTTT
. | . | TRBJ2-3 | TRBV6-1 | CASSVADTQYF | TGTGCCAGCAGTGTGGCAGATACGCAGTATTTT
TRBD2 | . | TRBJ2-1 | TRBV18 | CASSRQGLAGMYNEQFF | TGTGCCAGCTCACGACAGGGACTAGCGGGAATGTACAATGAGCAGTTCTTC
TRBD2 | . | TRBJ2-7 | TRBV18 | CASSPTSGGSYEQYF | TGTGCCAGCTCACCAACAAGCGGGGGCTCCTACGAGCAGTACTTC
TRBD2 | . | TRBJ2-3 | TRBV5-1 | CASSSLGAGVGTDTQYF | TGCGCCAGCAGCTCCCTCGGGGCGGGAGTCGGCACAGATACGCAGTATTTT
TRBD2 | once | TRBJ2-7 | TRBV5-1 | CASRPLADRYEQYF | TGCGCCAGCAGACCTCTAGCGGACCGCTACGAGCAGTACTTC
. | once | TRBJ1-1 | TRBV18 | CASSREVGEAFF | TGTGCCAGCTCACGTGAAGTAGGGGAAGCTTTCTTT
TRBD2 | . | TRBJ2-5 | TRBV7-2 | CASSSSGRAETQYF | TGTGCCAGCAGCTCTAGCGGGAGGGCCGAGACCCAGTACTTC
TRBD2 | . | TRBJ2-1 | TRBV5-4 | CASSLTSGGPYNEQFF | TGTGCCAGCAGCTTGACTAGCGGGGGGCCCTACAATGAGCAGTTCTTC
. | . | TRBJ2-3 | TRBV6-6 | CASSWAGERTDTQYF | TGTGCCAGCAGTTGGGCAGGGGAGCGCACAGATACGCAGTATTTT
. | . | TRBJ2-4 | TRBV5-6 | CASSSRVGEAKNIQYF | TGTGCCAGCAGCTCCAGGGTGGGTGAAGCCAAAAACATTCAGTACTTC
. | . | TRBJ2-5 | TRBV9 | CASSARGGTQETQYF | TGTGCCAGCAGCGCGAGGGGGGGTACTCAAGAGACCCAGTACTTC
. | . | TRBJ2-1 | TRBV5-4 | CASSPSTTSYNEQFF | TGTGCCAGCAGCCCAAGCACTACCTCCTACAATGAGCAGTTCTTC
TRBD2 | many | TRBJ2-1 | TRBV11-1 | CASSRTSTSSYNEQFF | TGTGCCAGCAGCCGGACTAGCACGAGCTCCTACAATGAGCAGTTCTTC
TRBD1 | . | TRBJ1-1 | TRBV29-1 | CSVLPPGTGLNTEAFF | TGCAGCGTTCTTCCCCCCGGGACAGGGCTGAACACTGAAGCTTTCTTT
TRBD2 | once | TRBJ2-7 | TRBV7-8 | CASSLAGTSRAYEQYF | TGTGCCAGCAGCTTAGCGGGGACTAGCAGAGCCTACGAGCAGTACTTC
. | . | TRBJ2-1 | TRBV4-3 | CASSRYKHTPSRGDEQFF | TGCGCCAGCAGCCGATATAAGCACACCCCCTCGCGTGGCGATGAGCAGTTCTTC
TRBD2 | . | TRBJ2-5 | TRBV28 | CASKASAGAVTQYF | TGTGCCAGCAAGGCTTCGGCGGGAGCCGTGACCCAGTACTTC
. | . | TRBJ2-4 | TRBV2 | CASGGALSKNIQYF | TGTGCCAGCGGGGGCGCTCTCTCCAAAAACATTCAGTACTTC
. | once | TRBJ1-5 | TRBV23-1 | CASMSRLGCRNQPQHF | TGCGCCAGCATGTCAAGGTTAGGGTGTCGCAATCAGCCCCAGCATTTT
TRBD2 | . | TRBJ2-1 | TRBV28 | CATQGTTVSEQFF | TGTGCCACCCAAGGGACTACCGTTAGTGAGCAGTTCTTC
TRBD2 | once | TRBJ2-7 | TRBV30 | CAFSLGGGDYEQYF | TGTGCCTTCTCCCTCGGGGGGGGAGACTACGAGCAGTACTTC
. | once | TRBJ2-1 | TRBV7-2 | CASSRDKSSYNEQFF | TGTGCCAGCAGTCGGGACAAAAGCTCCTACAATGAGCAGTTCTTC
TRBD2 | . | TRBJ2-7 | TRBV5-4 | CASSLASGIREQYF | TGTGCCAGCAGCTTGGCTAGCGGGATCCGTGAGCAGTACTTC
TRBD1 | . | TRBJ1-4 | TRBV10-1 | CASSESETGWEANEKLFF | TGCGCCAGCAGTGAGTCGGAGACAGGGTGGGAAGCTAATGAAAAACTGTTTTTT
TRBD1 | . | TRBJ2-7 | TRBV28 | CASSSGQVPYEQYF | TGTGCCAGCAGTTCGGGACAGGTCCCCTACGAGCAGTACTTC
. | . | TRBJ2-5 | TRBV11-2 | CASSLPGRETQYF | TGTGCCAGCAGCTTACCCGGTCGGGAGACCCAGTACTTC
. | . | TRBJ2-5 | TRBV7-3 | CASSLAGRQETQYF | TGTGCCAGCAGCTTAGCCGGGCGCCAAGAGACCCAGTACTTC
TRBD2 | . | TRBJ2-7 | TRBV5-1 | CASSFTSGSFAYEQYF | TGCGCCAGCAGCTTCACTAGCGGGAGCTTCGCCTACGAGCAGTACTTC
. | . | TRBJ2-3 | TRBV9 | CASSADTDSTDTQYF | TGTGCCAGCAGCGCAGACACCGATAGCACAGATACGCAGTATTTT
. | . | TRBJ2-1 | TRBV7-6 | CASSSSGLNNEQFF | TGTGCCAGCAGCTCAAGTGGACTTAACAATGAGCAGTTCTTC
TRBD1 | . | TRBJ2-7 | TRBV18 | CASSLGQTYEQYF | TGTGCCAGCTCACTGGGACAGACCTACGAGCAGTACTTC
. | . | TRBJ2-3 | TRBV29-1 | CSVGGRLSDTQYF | TGCAGCGTTGGGGGGAGACTCTCGGATACGCAGTATTTT
. | . | TRBJ2-1 | TRBV2 | CASRSWNEQFF | TGTGCCAGCCGATCGTGGAATGAGCAGTTCTTC
TRBD2 | . | TRBJ2-5 | TRBV9 | CASSIGTSGSLETQYF | TGTGCCAGCAGCATCGGGACTAGCGGGAGTTTAGAGACCCAGTACTTC
TRBD2 | . | TRBJ2-7 | TRBV7-2 | CASSSGLAGPYEQYF | TGTGCCAGCAGCTCCGGACTAGCGGGCCCATACGAGCAGTACTTC
. | . | TRBJ2-4 | TRBV6-1 | CASSEGLNRDTRAKNIQYF | TGTGCCAGCAGTGAAGGGCTCAACCGGGACACTAGAGCCAAAAACATTCAGTACTTC
TRBD2 | . | TRBJ2-7 | TRBV7-2 | CASSSGGSGTYEQYF | TGTGCCAGCAGCTCGGGGGGTAGCGGGACCTACGAGCAGTACTTC
TRBD1 | . | TRBJ1-5 | TRBV28 | CASSPNRGLNQPQHF | TGTGCCAGCAGCCCAAACAGGGGGCTAAATCAGCCCCAGCATTTT
TRBD1 | . | TRBJ1-3 | TRBV28 | CASSSSGQGKRNTIYF | TGTGCCAGCAGTTCCTCGGGACAGGGAAAGCGGAACACCATATATTTT
. | . | TRBJ2-1 | TRBV15 | CATSRDLLAQPYNEQFF | TGTGCCACCAGCAGAGATTTATTGGCACAGCCTTACAATGAGCAGTTCTTC
TRBD2 | once | TRBJ2-1 | TRBV5-1 | CASTTGLAFNEQFF | TGCGCCAGCACAACCGGACTAGCTTTCAATGAGCAGTTCTTC
. | . | TRBJ2-1 | TRBV19 | CASTPQDSYNEQFF | TGTGCCAGCACGCCACAAGACTCCTACAATGAGCAGTTCTTC
TRBD1 | . | TRBJ2-3 | TRBV4-3 | CASSPRQGSDTQYF | TGCGCCAGCAGCCCCCGACAGGGGTCAGATACGCAGTATTTT
TRBD2 | . | TRBJ2-5 | TRBV7-2 | CASSLGTTSGKETQYF | TGTGCCAGCAGCTTAGGAACGACTAGCGGGAAGGAGACCCAGTACTTC
TRBD2 | . | TRBJ2-3 | TRBV7-9 | CASSFVAGVADTQYF | TGTGCCAGCAGCTTTGTAGCGGGAGTAGCAGATACGCAGTATTTT
. | . | TRBJ2-7 | TRBV10-3 | CAISQGDSWDEQYF | TGTGCCATCAGTCAGGGGGACTCGTGGGACGAGCAGTACTTC